These 25 T cell receptor beta chains came from one sample sequenced in a study of cytomegalovirus exposure and HLA in healthy donors. Produced via immunoSEQ multiplex PCR; TCRdb's table is partial and in-frame only. The repertoire consists of under 250,000 clones, with 83% occurring once and the leading ten covering 4.5% to 6%. The material sequenced was PBMCs. Source of these receptors: a woman younger than 35 in good health and CMV-seronegative.

The V and J genes are TRBV6-1 and TRBJ1-2, with D perhaps TRBD1 (6 bases). This CDR3 contains 14 residues. Trimming pared 6 bases from V and 8 bases from J, leaving 19 bases between. Germline V gives CDR1 MNHNS, CDR2 SASEGT. CDR3 in DNA: TGTGCCAGCAGCGTCGACAGGTCTGGAGGAGGCTACACCTTC. Its translation: CASSVDRSGGGYTF.

The chain recombines TRBV7-9 with TRBJ2-1; D is unclear. The length of the CDR3 is 13 residues. V gave up 1 base and J gave up 9 bases, with 10 bases separating them. Germline V gene lookup returns CDR1 SEHNR and CDR2 FQNEAQ (reference sequence). In DNA, the CDR3 is TGTGCCAGCAGCTTAGTTGGTATGAGTGAGCAGTTCTTC. Protein: CASSLVGMSEQFF.

The rearrangement joins TRBV5-1 to TRBJ1-4, with D hard to call. In germline, CDR1 is SGHRS, CDR2 YFSETQ. CDR3 length: 14 amino acids. Deletions cut 0 bases from V and 7 bases from J, with 10 bases between. The CDR3: CASSLVGVGEKLFF. DNA of the CDR3: TGCGCCAGCAGCTTGGTCGGGGTTGGTGAAAAACTGTTTTTT.

The rearrangement links TRBV29-1 to TRBJ2-2; D unresolved. CDR1 is SQVTM and CDR2 is ANQGSEA in the germline V gene. V lost 7 bases to trimming and J lost 1 base, with 13 bases between them. The CDR3 is made up of 14 amino acids. The CDR3 reads CSAHGPENTGELFF. In nucleotides, the CDR3 is TGCAGCGCGCACGGGCCGGAGAACACCGGGGAGCTGTTTTTT.

This chain uses TRBV9 with TRBJ2-5; D possibly uses TRBD1 or TRBD2 (7 bases each). V was cut by 4 bases and J by 3 bases, with 16 bases left in between. This CDR3 is 15 amino acids long. Germline CDR1 and CDR2: SGDLS and YYNGEE. This CDR3 is CASSPTSGGEETQYF. CDR3 sequence (DNA): TGTGCCAGCAGCCCGACGTCAGGGGGGGAAGAGACCCAGTACTTC.

This chain links TRBV18 with TRBJ1-3; 7 nucleotides agree with TRBD1. CDR3 length equals 14 residues. The germline V gene encodes CDR1 KGHSH and CDR2 LQKENI. The V and J ends lost 3 bases and 8 bases, in that order; junction bases with no gene match: 7. The CDR3 bases are TGTGCCAGCTCACCCGGGACAGACGGATACACCATATATTTT. Encoded protein: CASSPGTDGYTIYF.

This clone was counted only a few times. At one end the junction does not follow the germline gene, possibly because of a read error. The CDR3 DNA reads as TGTGCCAGCACTTTAGGGGGTGGGAGCCCCCACGAGCAGTACTTC. This encodes CASTLGGGSPHEQYF. This chain joins TRBV28 and TRBJ2-7, with TRBD1 as a possible D gene (6 bases). This CDR3 is 15 amino acids long. From germline, CDR1 is MDHEN and CDR2 SYDVKM.

V usage is TRBV7-9 and J usage is TRBJ1-2; maybe TRBD1 (5 bases). The ends were cut back, 3 bases at V and 2 bases at J, with 13 bases in the middle. Germline CDR1 SEHNR, CDR2 FQNEAQ (reference sequence). The CDR3 covers 15 residues. CDR3 region: CASSLPAGGNYGYTF. DNA of the CDR3: TGTGCCAGCAGCTTGCCGGCCGGGGGGAACTATGGCTACACCTTC.

The V gene is TRBV27, the J gene TRBJ1-4; D is possibly TRBD1 (6 bases). In germline, CDR1 is MNHEY, CDR2 SMNVEV (reference sequence). The V end was cut by 6 bases, the J end by 1 base, with 15 bases between. The CDR3 totals 16 residues. The CDR3 DNA is TGTGCCAGCAGCCAACACAGGGACCAAACTAATGAAAAACTGTTTTTT. Translation gives CASSQHRDQTNEKLFF.

This clone appeared a few times. The chain is built from TRBV18 and TRBJ1-2, with unresolved D. Trimming removed 1 base at V and 3 bases at J, with 12 bases between. The CDR3 has 15 residues. Germline CDR1 is KGHSH and CDR2 is LQKENI. CDR3 in amino acids: CASSPLSDRDYGYTF. CDR3 nucleotide sequence: TGTGCCAGCTCACCACTCTCAGACCGCGACTATGGCTACACCTTC.

The rearrangement joins TRBV7-9 to TRBJ2-1; the D gene is possibly TRBD1 (5 bases). The CDR3 sequence is 15 residues long. The germline V gene encodes CDR1 SEHNR and CDR2 FQNEAQ (reference sequence). V lost 5 bases and J 1 base, leaving 12 bases between the germline ends. CDR3 in amino acids: CASSPDSISYNEQFF. CDR3 in DNA: TGTGCCAGCAGCCCTGACAGTATTTCCTACAATGAGCAGTTCTTC.

The chain employs TRBV9 and TRBJ1-4; 9 bases line up with TRBD1. Trimming cost V 6 bases and J 2 bases; bases outside gene matches: 8. Germline CDR1 and CDR2: SGDLS and YYNGEE. This CDR3 contains 16 residues. The CDR3, as DNA: TGTGCCAGCACCAGGGGGACAGGGCTTACTAATGAAAAACTGTTTTTT. Its protein is CASTRGTGLTNEKLFF. Based on the CDR3 plus reference TRBV9 and TRBJ1-4, the full variable domain is DSGVTQTPKHLITATGQRVTLRCSPRSGDLSVYWYQQSLDQGLQFLIQYYNGEERAKGNILERFSAQQFPDLHSELNLSSLELGDSALYFCASTRGTGLTNEKLFFGSGTQLSVL.

The chain links TRBV18 to TRBJ2-7, with TRBD1 matching 9 bases. Germline values: CDR1 KGHSH, CDR2 LQKENI. The CDR3 has 13 residues. The V gene end was trimmed by 5 bases and the J gene end by 5 bases; junction bases not matched to a gene: 4. The CDR3 nucleotides are TGTGCCAGCTCAGAGGGACAGGGCCACGAGCAGTACTTC. It codes for CASSEGQGHEQYF.

Only one count was recorded for this clone. A much larger clone differs by one base, so this may be a read error. This chain uses TRBV6-1 with TRBJ2-7; 9 nucleotides agree with TRBD1. The CDR3 loop spans 13 amino acids. Germline CDR1 reads MNHNS; CDR2 reads SASEGT. J was trimmed by 6 bases and V by 4 bases; bases with no gene match: 4. CDR3 nucleotide sequence: TGTGCCAGCAGTGTCGGACAGGGGCTCGAGCAGTACTTC. Protein: CASSVGQGLEQYF.

The chain has TRBV25-1 and TRBJ2-1, with 9 bases aligning to TRBD2. The CDR3 spans 14 residues. The germline gives CDR1 MGHDK, CDR2 SYGVNS. V dropped 8 bases and J dropped 3; count of bases not matched to a gene: 5. Written as DNA, the CDR3 is TGTGCCAGCGATAGCGGGAGATTCTACAATGAGCAGTTCTTC. Protein: CASDSGRFYNEQFF. The full variable domain, rest sourced from reference TRBV25-1 and TRBJ2-1, is EADIYQTPRYLVIGTGKKITLECSQTMGHDKMYWYQQDPGMELHLIHYSYGVNSTEKGDLSSESTVSRIRTEHFPLTLESARPSHTSQYLCASDSGRFYNEQFFGPGTRLTVL.

The chain recombines TRBV7-9 with TRBJ1-4, with D unclear. The germline V gene encodes CDR1 SEHNR and CDR2 FQNEAQ (reference sequence). This CDR3 is 13 amino acids long. V was clipped by 6 bases and J by 3 bases, with 8 bases between them. In DNA, the CDR3 is TGTGCCAGCAGACCCACCTCTAATGAAAAACTGTTTTTT. Its protein is CASRPTSNEKLFF.

The chain uses TRBV5-5 and TRBJ1-4; TRBD1 might be the D (5 bases). Germline CDR1 reads SGHKS; CDR2 reads YYEKEE (reference sequence). V was clipped by 5 bases and J by 8 bases, with 19 bases between them. The CDR3 is made up of 15 amino acids. Written as DNA, the CDR3 is TGTGCCAGCAGGCTTGGGTTCCCAGGGCGGGAAAAACTGTTTTTT. Protein: CASRLGFPGREKLFF.

This chain connects TRBV27 to TRBJ2-2; D ambiguous. This CDR3 is built from 14 residues. The germline V gene encodes CDR1 MNHEY and CDR2 SMNVEV (reference sequence). V was trimmed by 3 bases and J by 5 bases, leaving 10 bases between them. CDR3 nucleotides: TGTGCCAGCAGTTTTACCCTCTCTACCGGGGAGCTGTTTTTT. This sequence encodes CASSFTLSTGELFF.

The chain couples TRBV30 to TRBJ2-3; 9 bases agree with TRBD2. Unmatched junction bases numbered 7, after V lost 0 bases and J lost 0 bases. The CDR3 totals 17 residues. CDR1 is GTSNPN and CDR2 is SVGIG in the germline V gene (reference sequence). CDR3 coding DNA: TGTGCCTGGAGTGTCGATGTGGCGGGGGGGAGCACAGATACGCAGTATTTT. The encoded protein is CAWSVDVAGGSTDTQYF.

The chain recombines TRBV11-3 with TRBJ2-6; D is tentatively TRBD1 or TRBD2 (6 bases each). The V gene's germline CDR1 is SGHNT and CDR2 YENEEA. The CDR3 runs to 18 residues. The V and J ends lost 1 base and 1 base respectively, with 14 bases between them. DNA of the CDR3: TGTGCCAGCAGCTTAGGAGGGGGGCGCGGGTCTGGGGCCAACGTCCTGACTTTC. Its protein product is CASSLGGGRGSGANVLTF.

This chain joins TRBV4-2 and TRBJ2-7; D remains ambiguous. The CDR3 loop spans 15 amino acids. The V end was cut by 3 bases, the J end by 0 bases, with 12 bases between. Germline CDR1 LGHNA, CDR2 YNFKEQ. The CDR3 nucleotides read TGTGCCAGCAGCCACGCCCCGACACCCTCCTACGAGCAGTACTTC. Its translation: CASSHAPTPSYEQYF.

The chain links TRBV18 to TRBJ2-1; D is unresolved. This CDR3 region has 13 residues. With 0 bases removed from V and 5 bases from J, the gap between germline ends came to 5 bases. Per the germline V gene, CDR1 is KGHSH and CDR2 is LQKENI. CDR3 DNA sequence: TGTGCCAGCTCACCACCGGAAAACAATGAGCAGTTCTTC. Its translation: CASSPPENNEQFF.

V is TRBV5-1 and J is TRBJ1-1, with a possible D match to TRBD1 (6 bases). The germline CDR1 and CDR2 sequences are SGHRS and YFSETQ. The CDR3 sequence is 16 residues long. V lost 0 bases and J lost 10, with 22 bases in between. CDR3 in DNA: TGCGCCAGCAGCTTGGCCTCCGGCCAGGGGTACGCTGGAGCTTTCTTT. As protein: CASSLASGQGYAGAFF.

This clone appeared a single time. The rearrangement uses TRBV4-2 and TRBJ2-5; D perhaps matches TRBD2 (8 bases). V dropped 2 bases and J dropped 10 bases, with 20 bases sitting between them. This CDR3 has 15 residues. The V gene's germline CDR1 is LGHNA and CDR2 YNFKEQ. The CDR3 region has the DNA TGTGCCAGCAGCCAACGGCGCGGGGGGCCAGGGGGCCAGTACTTC. Protein product: CASSQRRGGPGGQYF.

The chain recombines TRBV19 with TRBJ1-1, with D uncertain. V was cut by 3 bases and J by 4 bases, with 9 bases left in between. The germline V gene has CDR1 LNHDA and CDR2 SQIVND (reference sequence). This CDR3 is built from 13 residues. The CDR3 protein is CASSIGEGTEAFF. Here the CDR3 DNA reads TGTGCCAGTAGTATCGGGGAGGGCACTGAAGCTTTCTTT.